A selection of T cell receptor beta chains follows, all from one sample in a study of shared clonotypes between healthy human individuals. Sequencing was performed with immunoSEQ multiplex PCR; in TCRdb, only in-frame clones are kept and a portion is missing. The sample shows over a million clones, roughly 96% of them seen only once. Source material: naive CD4+ T cells sorted from blood. All receptors come from a man aged 25 to 40 in good health. The conserved cysteine and the conserved F or W are not part of the CDR3 here. Fields, in order: V gene, CDR3 protein.

TRBV7-9	ASSPGEGARDEQY
TRBV27	ASSFQGWETQY
TRBV28	ASSLGGTQQETQY
TRBV7-2	ASSLLWASGRADTGELF
TRBV6-5	ASSPSSPDTQY
TRBV19	ASSLSWDPTYGYT
TRBV28	ASSKARGDTQY
TRBV29-1	SVVNTRGYGEKLF
TRBV14	ASSPYGGPAEAF
TRBV19	ASSILDRQPQH
TRBV5-4	ASSLAGAKNIQY